This T cell receptor (beta chain) was sequenced in a study of human T cells and chemical hapten exposure. Germline V lookup: CDR1 DFQATT, CDR2 SNEGSKA (reference sequence). Trimming stripped 0 bases from V and 6 bases from J, with 13 bases between. This CDR3 is built from 14 residues. The time point is: patch test 2, 6 weeks after DPC sensitization. Specified treatment: therapeutic diphenylcyclopropenone sensitization with weekly scalp DPC. Each patch test followed a blood draw. TCRdb analysed the RACE reads with MiXCR anew, one entry per CDR3 protein. Of 95,000 or so distinct CDR3 sequences listed, about an eighth are singletons. This clonotype has just a few counts.

The receptor comes from a woman in her thirties or forties with alopecia areata. Some clones in this sample may be carry-over from other donors' samples. Here the sequenced sample was whole blood, taken in connection with sensitization to the hapten diphenylcyclopropenone (DPC). The gene calls are TRBV20-1 and TRBJ2-3; D may be TRBD2 (6 bases). The CDR3 coding sequence is TGCAGTGCTAGAGATGAGACTCGGGAGGATACGCAGTATTTT. The encoded protein is CSARDETREDTQYF.